This TCR beta chain was sequenced for a study of CD8+ T cells in alopecia areata. Study information: Tofacitinib was given for 6 to 18 months, then stopped for 6 months. General study points: Mice showed clearer TCR sharing than patients did, a gap that was possibly HLA-related.

Isolated RNA was reverse transcribed into cDNA used as the sequencing template. Produced via immunoSEQ multiplex PCR; TCRdb's table is partial and in-frame only. The data contain more than 100,000 clones, 45% to 65% of them singletons. The CDR3 is 14 amino acids. Deletions cut 6 bases from V and 0 bases from J, with 11 bases between. Germline CDR1 KGHSH, CDR2 LQKENI. This clone was detected only once. Antigen: not known. This TCR derives from a human donor with alopecia areata. The V gene is TRBV18, the J gene TRBJ1-2, with a tentative D call TRBD1 (6 bases). The sample in question was CD4+ T cells sorted from blood, obtained at week 0. The CDR3 sequence is CASSSGQSNYGYTF. The DNA for the CDR3 is TGTGCCAGCTCGAGCGGACAGTCTAACTATGGCTACACCTTC.